This is a list of T cell receptor beta chains from one sample in a study of blood T cell repertoires in COVID-19. Only in-frame clones appear in the TCRdb table, and some are missing; sequencing was by immunoSEQ multiplex PCR. Found here are around 160,000 clones, just under 85% of them singletons; the top ten hold about 3%. The specimen sequenced was peripheral blood. The receptor set was obtained from a woman in her thirties or forties with active or convalescent COVID-19. The conserved cysteine and the conserved F or W are not part of the CDR3 here. The order of the fields is clone size, V gene, CDR3 protein. Size is omitted from some rows. Given values are once, few, many or a class for expanded clones.

>once|TRBV7-6
ASSLAGTGTYEQY
>.|TRBV19
ASSTRTGASTDTQY
>.|TRBV15
ATSGIPTKLAGESDTQY
>.|TRBV2
ASSDTQALMNTEAF
>.|TRBV19
ASSIRGTSVRSYNSPLH
>.|TRBV18
ASSPLQGSYYGYT
>.|TRBV28
ASTREGSGRTYEQY
>.|TRBV24-1
ATSRGGATNEKLF
>.|TRBV6-6
ASSLTTGRGEKLF
>.|TRBV6-2/TRBV6-3
ASSYSRGNPYSNQPQH
>.|TRBV18
ASSPKQAPPSEAF
>few|TRBV5-1
ASSRQGDVSYEQY
>.|TRBV28
ASSLSSGSVTIY
>.|TRBV19
ASSIPRTASYGYT
>.|TRBV5-5
ASSFQGKETQY
>.|TRBV27
ASSPPSGGGYT
>.|TRBV27
ASSFEVIGGPLH
>.|TRBV9
ASSEDRESYEQY